This T cell receptor beta chain was recorded in a study of technical replicates of blood from a handful of donors. The CDR3 is made up of 21 amino acids. Germline V gene sequence: CDR1 LGHNA, CDR2 YNFKEQ. The junction had 15 bases not matched to a gene; V was cut back by 2 bases and J by 0 bases. Some clones are missing from TCRdb's copy, which holds only in-frame ones; the method was immunoSEQ multiplex PCR. The profile covers 87,000 or so clones, with around 95% appearing a single time and roughly 0.34% taken by the ten largest. The sequenced sample was T cells isolated from PBMCs. This sequence was found in a human donor in good health. The chain links TRBV4-2 to TRBJ2-1, with 11 bases that match TRBD2. CDR3 nucleotide sequence: TGTGCCAGCAGCCAAAATTTACCGGGACTAGCGGCCTCGAGCTCCTACAATGAGCAGTTCTTC. This codes for CASSQNLPGLAASSSYNEQFF.